This record looks at one TCR beta chain sequence and its context. The antigen is unknown. The V gene's germline CDR1 is LNHDA and CDR2 SQIVND (reference sequence). The V end was cut by 7 bases, the J end by 3 bases, with 15 bases between. The CDR3 extends over 14 amino acids. The data were obtained in a study of CD4 T cells in relation to SARS-CoV-2 and coronaviruses. Study conclusions and caveats: In roughly 61% of donors, memory CD4+ clonotypes crossrecognized SARS-CoV-2 and at least one common cold coronavirus spike. No donor gave both pre-pandemic and post-infection samples. No crossreactivity against non-spike viral proteins was tested here.

Using immunoSEQ multiplex PCR, the repertoire was profiled, and TCRdb retains in-frame clones only, with some absent. The sample has 35,000 to 40,000 clones; approximately 86% are singletons. The sequencing sample was made of naive CD4+ T cells from PBMCs, cultured in vitro. Subset denoted: naive CD4+ T cells isolated by negative enrichment. The source is an adult with COVID-19. The chain couples TRBV19 to TRBJ1-2; D unresolved. CDR3 coding DNA: TGTGCCAGTAAGATCGAATTGGAGGACTATGGCTACACCTTC. Protein sequence: CASKIELEDYGYTF.